This entry lists 29 T cell receptor beta chains sequenced from one sample in a study of blood T cell repertoires in COVID-19. Assay: immunoSEQ multiplex PCR; the TCRdb copy retains only in-frame clones and omits some. The sample shows 150,000 to 250,000 clones, approximately 80% of them seen only once. Sequenced sample: PBMCs or T cells enriched from blood (not recorded which). These receptors originate from a man in his forties who had recovered from COVID-19.

The V gene is TRBV5-1, the J gene TRBJ2-2; the D gene is possibly TRBD2 (6 bases). The CDR3 totals 14 residues. Germline V gives CDR1 SGHRS, CDR2 YFSETQ. The V gene lost 9 bases and the J gene lost 4 bases, with 16 bases spanning the gap. The CDR3 reads CATRSGVGTGELFF. For the CDR3, the DNA is TGCGCCACTCGTTCGGGAGTAGGCACCGGGGAGCTGTTTTTT. Full variable domain (missing parts from reference TRBV5-1 and TRBJ2-2): KAGVTQTPRYLIKTRGQQVTLSCSPISGHRSVSWYQQTPGQGLQFLFEYFSETQRNKGNFPGRFSGRQFSNSRSEMNVSTLELGDSALYLCATRSGVGTGELFFGEGSRLTVL.

The chain links TRBV10-3 to TRBJ1-1; maybe TRBD1 (5 bases). The CDR3 spans 13 residues. Germline V gene data show CDR1 as ENHRY and CDR2 as SYGVKD. V lost 6 bases, J lost 1 base, and 9 bases lay in between. This CDR3 is CAIRGQENTEAFF. Written as DNA, the CDR3 is TGTGCCATCAGAGGACAAGAGAACACTGAAGCTTTCTTT.

The rearrangement links TRBV9 to TRBJ1-3; no firm D call. Germline CDR1 is SGDLS and CDR2 is YYNGEE. V gave up 2 bases and J gave up 0 bases, with 12 bases separating them. The CDR3 has 16 amino acids. CDR3 nucleotides: TGTGCCAGCAGCGTCCAGGCCCAAATCTCTGGAAACACCATATATTTT. Translated: CASSVQAQISGNTIYF.

This clone is a singleton in its sample. The chain combines TRBV3-1 (or the pseudogene TRBV3-2) with TRBJ2-3, with no clear D. Germline V gives CDR1 LGHDT, CDR2 YNNKEL (reference sequence). There are 14 residues in the CDR3. With 1 base removed from V and 4 bases from J, the gap between germline ends came to 9 bases. CDR3 amino acids: CASSQVPRADTQYF. The CDR3 coding sequence is TGTGCCAGCAGCCAAGTCCCCCGAGCAGATACGCAGTATTTT.

The chain uses TRBV29-1 and TRBJ2-5; D may be TRBD1 (6 bases). CDR1 SQVTM and CDR2 ANQGSEA come from the germline V gene. V lost 4 bases to trimming and J lost 3 bases, with 18 bases between them. This CDR3 spans 15 amino acids. DNA for the CDR3: TGCAGCGTTGTAGGGACAAGAAACACCGAAGAGACCCAGTACTTC. Residues: CSVVGTRNTEETQYF.

The chain has TRBV4-3 and TRBJ1-5; possibly TRBD1 for D (6 bases). The CDR3 consists of 15 residues. CDR1 and CDR2 from the germline V gene are LGHNA and YSLEER. The V end lost 4 bases, the J end lost 1 base, and 11 bases lay between the germline ends. CDR3 DNA: TGCGCCAGCAGCCCAACAGGGTCAAGCAATCAGCCCCAGCATTTT. Translating gives CASSPTGSSNQPQHF.

As for this clone: Possible read error: a much larger clone is one base away. The chain has TRBV6-5 and TRBJ1-5; D gene unclear. V shed 4 bases and J shed 2 bases, with 3 bases lying between them. CDR3 size: 12 residues. Germline CDR1 reads MNHEY; CDR2 reads SVGAGI. The CDR3 region has the DNA TGTGCCAGCAGTTCCGGCAATCAGCCCCAGCATTTT. Protein product: CASSSGNQPQHF.

This clone was seen a few times. The chain joins TRBV24-1 to TRBJ2-1; 7 nucleotides line up with TRBD2. The V segment lost 3 bases and the J segment 10 bases; nucleotides outside the gene matches: 17. CDR1 is KGHDR, CDR2 SFDVKD, per germline. The CDR3 covers 17 residues. CDR3 DNA: TGTGCCACCAGTGATGCCACCGCTAGCGGTCCCTTGGGAGAGCAGTTCTTC. Its translation is CATSDATASGPLGEQFF.

The chain joins TRBV7-9 to TRBJ2-7; maybe TRBD1 (6 bases). The CDR3 length is 12 residues. Germline V gene sequence: CDR1 SEHNR, CDR2 FQNEAQ (reference sequence). Trimming took 5 bases from V and 1 from J, leaving 6 bases between them. The CDR3 here is CASSGQSYEQYV. CDR3 sequence (DNA): TGTGCCAGCAGCGGACAGTCCTACGAGCAGTACGTC.

This chain links TRBV6-5 with TRBJ1-1; tentatively, D is TRBD1 (6 bases). In germline, CDR1 is MNHEY, CDR2 SVGAGI. This CDR3 region has 15 residues. The germline V and J ends were trimmed by 0 bases and 11 bases, with 19 bases remaining between them. CDR3 coding DNA: TGTGCCAGCAGTTACTCCCCCCCAGGGGCACGAGAGGCTTTCTTT. As protein: CASSYSPPGAREAFF.

The chain carries TRBV5-3 and TRBJ1-3, with 9 nucleotides matching TRBD1. TRBV5-3 is sorted into the ORF group, with uncertain function. The CDR3 consists of 15 residues. V lost 2 bases to trimming and J lost 4 bases; unmatched junction nucleotides: 4. The CDR3 here is CARSLQGAPGNTIYF. The DNA for the CDR3 is TGTGCCAGAAGCTTACAGGGGGCGCCCGGAAACACCATATATTTT.

The genes are TRBV7-3 and TRBJ2-3; D is possibly TRBD2 (6 bases). The CDR3 is 19 amino acids. Germline CDR1 is SGHTA and CDR2 is FQGTGA. V was shortened by 3 bases and J by 2 bases, with 24 bases between the two germline ends. The CDR3 DNA follows: TGTGCCAGCAGCTTGGTGAGGGAGGCGAAAGACAGAATCACAGATACGCAGTATTTT. Translating gives CASSLVREAKDRITDTQYF.

This chain links TRBV5-1 with TRBJ1-6; possible D gene TRBD1, 6 bases. This CDR3 region has 16 residues. The ends were cut back, 0 bases at V and 7 bases at J, with 14 bases in the middle. Germline-derived CDR1 and CDR2 are SGHRS and YFSETQ. The CDR3: CASSLAGTGTNSPLHF. CDR3 sequence (DNA): TGCGCCAGCAGCTTGGCCGGAACAGGGACCAATTCACCCCTCCACTTT.

This rearrangement joins TRBV11-1 to TRBJ1-1; D gene uncertain. Trimming stripped 1 base from V and 11 bases from J, with 14 bases between. CDR3 length equals 13 residues. In germline, CDR1 is SGHAT, CDR2 FQDESV (reference sequence). The CDR3 nucleotides are TGTGCCAGCAGCTTAGGAGGTTCCCGGCGGGCTTTCTTT. Its protein is CASSLGGSRRAFF. The complete variable domain, with remaining parts taken from reference TRBV11-1 and TRBJ1-1, reads EAEVAQSPRYKITEKSQAVAFWCDPISGHATLYWYRQILGQGPELLVQFQDESVVDDSQLPKDRFSAERLKGVDSTLKIQPAELGDSAMYLCASSLGGSRRAFFGQGTRLTVV.

This clone was seen many times. This chain connects TRBV2 to TRBJ1-2; D may be TRBD1 (5 bases). V lost 3 bases to trimming and J lost 0 bases, with 8 bases between them. The CDR3 has 14 amino acids. Germline V gene data show CDR1 as SNHLY and CDR2 as FYNNEI. DNA for the CDR3: TGTGCCAGCAGTGAGACAGAAGCTAACTATGGCTACACCTTC. Its protein product is CASSETEANYGYTF. Filled out from reference TRBV2 and TRBJ1-2, the complete variable domain reads EPEVTQTPSHQVTQMGQEVILRCVPISNHLYFYWYRQILGQKVEFLVSFYNNEISEKSEIFDDQFSVERPDGSNFTLKIRSTKLEDSAMYFCASSETEANYGYTFGSGTRLTVV.

In DNA form, the CDR3 reads TGTGCCAGCAGTTACTCAGGACTACCGAACACCGGGGAGCTGTTTTTT. This gives the protein CASSYSGLPNTGELFF. This chain uses TRBV6-5 with TRBJ2-2; tentatively, D is TRBD2 (6 bases). CDR3 length: 16 residues. Germline V gene data show CDR1 as MNHEY and CDR2 as SVGAGI. V lost 0 bases and J 0 bases, leaving 8 bases between the germline ends.

The rearrangement joins TRBV18 to TRBJ1-3, with a tentative D call TRBD1 (5 bases). Germline CDR1 reads KGHSH; CDR2 reads LQKENI. The CDR3 contains 17 residues. V was clipped by 0 bases and J by 0 bases, with 12 bases between them. The CDR3 region has the DNA TGTGCCAGCTCACCACCGCAGGGCTGGAGCTCTGGAAACACCATATATTTT. Its protein is CASSPPQGWSSGNTIYF.

J is TRBJ2-5 and V is TRBV18; the match to TRBD2 covers 10 bases. Trimming at V came to 4 bases and at J to 4 bases, leaving 3 bases not matched to a gene. The CDR3 covers 14 residues. The germline V gene encodes CDR1 KGHSH and CDR2 LQKENI. CDR3 amino acids: CASSLLAGVETQYF. The CDR3 nucleotides read TGTGCCAGCTCACTGCTAGCGGGAGTAGAGACCCAGTACTTC.

The count of this clone is one. This rearrangement joins TRBV11-1 to TRBJ2-5, with D tentatively TRBD2 (5 bases). V was shortened by 5 bases and J by 5 bases, with 18 bases between the two germline ends. The CDR3 is 15 residues long. Germline CDR1 reads SGHAT; CDR2 reads FQDESV (reference sequence). Here the CDR3 reads CASSPLGELEETQYF. The CDR3 region has the DNA TGTGCCAGCAGCCCCCTCGGGGAGTTAGAGGAGACCCAGTACTTC.

The chain recombines TRBV7-3 with TRBJ2-2, with 9 bases identical to TRBD2. The ends lost 0 bases at V and 4 bases at J; junction bases unmatched: 9. The germline V gene encodes CDR1 SGHTA and CDR2 FQGTGA. The CDR3 is 18 residues long. This CDR3 reads CASSLTGGAGGSTGELFF. The CDR3 DNA is TGTGCCAGCAGCTTAACTGGGGGAGCGGGAGGCTCCACCGGGGAGCTGTTTTTT.

V usage is TRBV3-1 (or the pseudogene TRBV3-2) and J usage is TRBJ2-7, with 7 bases fitting TRBD2. The trim removed 1 base at V and 0 bases at J, leaving 6 bases unmatched. Germline assignment: CDR1 LGHDT and CDR2 YNNKEL (reference sequence). CDR3 length: 16 residues. CDR3 sequence: CASSQGPAGTSYEQYV. Here the CDR3 DNA reads TGTGCCAGCAGCCAAGGACCAGCGGGGACCTCCTACGAGCAGTACGTC.

V usage is TRBV13 and J usage is TRBJ2-1; the match to TRBD1 covers 9 bases. The germline CDR1 and CDR2 sequences are PRHDT and FYEKMQ (reference sequence). This CDR3 spans 19 amino acids. V gave up 5 bases and J gave up 4 bases; unmatched junction bases: 18. CDR3 amino acids: CASSDRTGVGTRRYNEQFF. CDR3 sequence (DNA): TGTGCCAGCAGCGACAGGACAGGGGTAGGAACGAGACGATACAATGAGCAGTTCTTC.

The chain employs TRBV28 and TRBJ2-7; 9 bases line up with TRBD2. The CDR3 runs to 15 residues. Looked up from germline, CDR1 is MDHEN and CDR2 is SYDVKM. The J segment lost 4 bases and the V segment lost 7 bases, leaving 11 bases of the junction unmatched. The CDR3 loop reads CASTSSGSDIYEQYF. The CDR3 coding sequence is TGTGCCAGCACCAGTAGCGGGAGTGACATATACGAGCAGTACTTC.

The rearrangement joins TRBV29-1 to TRBJ1-2; D ambiguous. There are 11 residues in the CDR3. The V end lost 4 bases, the J end lost 7 bases, and 10 bases lay between the germline ends. The germline V gene has CDR1 SQVTM and CDR2 ANQGSEA. CDR3 sequence: CSVGVTAGYTF. CDR3 bases: TGCAGCGTTGGGGTAACAGCTGGCTACACCTTC.

J is TRBJ1-3 and V is TRBV13; perhaps TRBD1 as D (5 bases). V was trimmed by 5 bases and J by 0 bases, leaving 14 bases between them. The CDR3 is 16 residues long. Germline V gene data show CDR1 as PRHDT and CDR2 as FYEKMQ (reference sequence). The CDR3 DNA is TGTGCCAGCAGCCCCAAGGGGTTCTCCTCTGGAAACACCATATATTTT. Translation: CASSPKGFSSGNTIYF.

The CDR3 region is CASRRLGAGGTKETQYF. The CDR3 DNA sequence: TGCGCCAGCCGGAGGCTCGGGGCGGGAGGGACCAAAGAGACCCAGTACTTC. The genes are TRBV10-2 and TRBJ2-5; TRBD2 matches 9 bases. The V and J ends lost 8 bases and 3 bases, in that order; junction bases with no gene match: 16. There are 17 residues in the CDR3. Germline-derived CDR1 and CDR2 are WSHSY and SAAADI.

The CDR3 sequence is CASSSKPGQHNEQFF. CDR3 DNA: TGTGCCAGCAGCTCAAAACCAGGACAGCACAATGAGCAGTTCTTC. J is TRBJ2-1 and V is TRBV7-9; tentative D call: TRBD1 (6 bases). This CDR3 is 15 amino acids long. The germline V gene encodes CDR1 SEHNR and CDR2 FQNEAQ (reference sequence). Trimming stripped 4 bases from V and 5 bases from J, with 15 bases between.

The chain carries TRBV11-2 and TRBJ2-1, with TRBD2 matching over 8 bases. The germline V gene encodes CDR1 SGHAT and CDR2 FQNNGV. V gave up 4 bases and J gave up 4 bases; unmatched junction bases: 18. The CDR3 runs to 19 residues. The CDR3 region has the DNA TGTGCCAGCAGCTGGGCCCAGCGGGAGACGGTGAGACGATACAATGAGCAGTTCTTC. Protein: CASSWAQRETVRRYNEQFF.

In this sample, this clone turned up once. The chain employs TRBV10-3 and TRBJ1-2; 7 positions match TRBD1. Germline lookup yields CDR1 ENHRY and CDR2 SYGVKD. The trim removed 1 base at V and 4 bases at J, leaving 3 bases unmatched. The CDR3 extends over 14 amino acids. As DNA, the CDR3 is TGTGCCATCAGTGAGTGGGACAGACCCTATGGCTACACCTTC. Its protein is CAISEWDRPYGYTF.